This T cell receptor beta chain was retrieved from a study of shared clonotypes between healthy human individuals. On the study more broadly: Samples came from a couple of female and a few male donors aged 18 to 49.

A deep-level run was used for the assay. Sequencing of unsorted PBMC DNA was carried out using ten immunoSEQ deep assay plates. Here immunoSEQ multiplex PCR was the method, and the copy in TCRdb shows in-frame clones only, minus some. The data show approximately 460,000 clones, with over 60% seen just once and 12% held by the top ten. J lost 5 bases, V lost 4 bases, and 10 bases had no gene match. CDR1 is LGHNA, CDR2 YSLEER, per germline. The CDR3 is made up of 17 amino acids. Overall study findings and caveats: Represented diversity, genetic and exposure-history alike, was limited by few donors.

As for this clone: Its antigen remains unidentified.

This receptor was taken from a middle-aged woman in good health. Some clones in this sample may be carry-over from other donors' samples. Sequencing used PBMCs. This chain connects TRBV4-3 to TRBJ2-1; TRBD2 matches 11 bases. Written as DNA, the CDR3 is TGCGCCAGCAGCCCCAGCCCGGGACTAGCGGCCCACAATGAGCAGTTCTTC. Translation: CASSPSPGLAAHNEQFF.